The 16 T cell receptor beta chains in this list originate from one sample, sequenced in a study of T-cell reconstitution after alpha-beta-depleted transplantation in children. TCRbeta library preparation incorporated unique molecular identifiers. TCRdb analysed the PCR reads with MiXCR anew, one entry per CDR3 protein. The data show roughly 350,000 distinct CDR3 sequences, with 15% to 20% seen just once and approximately 44% held by the top ten. This specimen consisted of PBMCs, mostly from graft donor cells, obtained 360 days after TCRalphabeta/CD19-depleted stem cell transplant. Every receptor here comes from a male patient aged 2 to 10 who had a stem cell transplant for acute lymphoblastic leukemia, so the T cells may come from the graft donor.

This clonotype was detected only a few times. The gene calls are TRBV4-3 and TRBJ2-3; D is possibly TRBD1 (6 bases). Trimming cost V 0 bases and J 4 bases, with 17 bases left between them. The CDR3 totals 17 residues. Germline loops: CDR1 LGHNA, CDR2 YSLEER. The CDR3 loop reads CASSQDLPGVGADTQYF. Written as DNA, the CDR3 is TGCGCCAGCAGCCAAGATCTTCCAGGGGTAGGAGCAGATACGCAGTATTTT.

The genes are TRBV6-1 and TRBJ2-3; TRBD2 agrees at 7 bases. Trimming removed 6 bases from V and 2 bases from J; junction bases left unmatched: 2. The CDR3 covers 13 residues. Germline lookup yields CDR1 MNHNS and CDR2 SASEGT. The CDR3 here is CASSGTITDTQYF. CDR3 DNA sequence: TGTGCCAGCAGCGGGACTATCACAGATACGCAGTATTTT.

The rearrangement joins TRBV12-3 or TRBV12-4 to TRBJ1-1; D gene uncertain. CDR3 length: 13 amino acids. Deletions cut 6 bases from V and 4 bases from J, with 12 bases between. Here the CDR3 DNA reads TGTGCCAGCAGGTGGGAAGGAGTCACTGAAGCTTTCTTT. Its protein is CASRWEGVTEAFF.

The genes are TRBV6-5 and TRBJ2-7; 10 nucleotides match TRBD1. CDR3 size: 15 residues. CDR1 and CDR2 (germline): MNHEY, SVGAGI. The trim removed 5 bases at V and 3 bases at J, leaving 7 bases unmatched. The CDR3: CASSNLGQGHYEQYF. CDR3 DNA: TGTGCCAGCAGTAACCTGGGACAGGGGCACTACGAGCAGTACTTC.

Only a few counts were recorded for this clonotype. This chain links TRBV13 with TRBJ2-5; 8 bases are a match to TRBD2. The V segment lost 0 bases and the J segment 1 base; nucleotides outside the gene matches: 4. The germline V gene encodes CDR1 PRHDT and CDR2 FYEKMQ (reference sequence). The CDR3 spans 16 residues. Written as DNA, the CDR3 is TGTGCCAGCAGCTTAGGAGCGGGAGACCCCCAAGAGACCCAGTACTTC. This gives the protein CASSLGAGDPQETQYF. The full variable domain, rest sourced from reference TRBV13 and TRBJ2-5, is AAGVIQSPRHLIKEKRETATLKCYPIPRHDTVYWYQQGPGQDPQFLISFYEKMQSDKGSIPDRFSAQQFSDYHSELNMSSLELGDSALYFCASSLGAGDPQETQYFGPGTRLLVL.

The chain employs TRBV20-1 and TRBJ2-1, with 9 bases lining up with TRBD2. The CDR3 sequence is 15 residues long. Germline CDR1 is DFQATT and CDR2 is SNEGSKA (reference sequence). V was pared by 8 bases and J by 4 bases, with 12 bases of the junction left unmatched. The chain's CDR3 is CSPLRRLAEYNEQFF. The CDR3 bases are TGCAGTCCACTAAGAAGACTAGCGGAGTACAATGAGCAGTTCTTC.

This clonotype was seen only a few times. The V and J genes are TRBV4-1 and TRBJ2-3; the match to TRBD2 covers 7 bases. Germline CDR1 reads MGHRA; CDR2 reads YSYEKL. The ends lost 4 bases at V and 6 bases at J; junction bases unmatched: 16. CDR3 length equals 17 residues. This CDR3 is CASSPYVLAGDGDTQYF. CDR3 coding DNA: TGCGCCAGCAGCCCGTACGTTCTTGCGGGAGATGGGGATACGCAGTATTTT.

This CDR3 is CASSLSPTAPTYEQYF. CDR3 DNA sequence: TGTGCCAGCAGTTTATCGCCGACAGCACCTACCTACGAGCAGTACTTC. V usage is TRBV12-3 or TRBV12-4 and J usage is TRBJ2-7; the D gene is possibly TRBD1 (5 bases). CDR3 length equals 16 residues. Trimming cost V 2 bases and J 2 bases, with 16 bases left between them.

This clonotype turned up a few times. This chain links TRBV7-2 with TRBJ2-3; 8 bases are a match to TRBD1. Germline V gene sequence: CDR1 SGHTA, CDR2 FQGNSA. V was pared by 3 bases and J by 9 bases, with 32 bases of the junction left unmatched. The CDR3 sequence is 22 residues long. The CDR3 DNA reads TGTGCCAGCAGCTTCCCCGGAGGGAGAGACAGGGGACTTTCCGTAGGAGGATCAACGCAGTATTTT. This encodes CASSFPGGRDRGLSVGGSTQYF.

There are many counts of this clonotype. The rearrangement links TRBV20-1 to TRBJ2-7; D call uncertain. This CDR3 contains 11 residues. The V end lost 6 bases, the J end lost 3 bases, and 9 bases lay between the germline ends. Germline CDR1 is DFQATT and CDR2 is SNEGSKA (reference sequence). CDR3 sequence reads: CSANFIYEQYF. Written as DNA, the CDR3 is TGCAGTGCCAACTTTATCTACGAGCAGTACTTC.

This clonotype was counted ten times or more. This chain joins TRBV9 and TRBJ2-3; 12 bases fit TRBD2. This CDR3 has 14 amino acids. Germline V CDR1 and CDR2: SGDLS, YYNGEE. V trimming: 3 bases; J trimming: 10 bases; junction bases outside the gene matches: 6. The CDR3 reads CASSATSGSRSQYF. CDR3 nucleotides: TGTGCCAGCAGCGCGACTAGCGGGAGTCGTTCGCAGTATTTT.

This clonotype was observed at least ten times. The chain links TRBV27 to TRBJ1-6; 7 bases are shared with TRBD1. V lost 4 bases and J lost 8; bases outside the gene matches: 14. Germline CDR1 and CDR2: MNHEY and SMNVEV (reference sequence). The CDR3 contains 17 residues. CDR3 sequence reads: CASSWGQRRLGDSPLHF. In DNA, the CDR3 is TGTGCCAGCAGTTGGGGACAGCGTCGTTTAGGGGATTCACCCCTCCACTTT.

The rearrangement links TRBV10-1 to TRBJ2-3; 10 bases agree with TRBD1. The V segment lost 3 bases and the J segment 5 bases; nucleotides outside the gene matches: 11. The CDR3 loop spans 17 amino acids. CDR1 and CDR2 from the germline V gene are WNHNN and SYGVQD (reference sequence). The CDR3 protein is CASSDGLGQGRGDTQYF. As DNA, the CDR3 is TGCGCCAGCAGTGATGGTTTGGGACAGGGGAGAGGAGATACGCAGTATTTT.

Points on this clonotype: This may arise from a read error, as a much more abundant clone is one base away. The genes are TRBV20-1 and TRBJ2-3; 10 nucleotides align to TRBD2. Germline lookup yields CDR1 DFQATT and CDR2 SNEGSKA (reference sequence). This CDR3 has 15 amino acids. CDR3 residues: CSASQAGGHTDTQFF. The CDR3 DNA sequence: TGCAGTGCTAGTCAAGCGGGAGGGCACACAGATACGCAGTTTTTT.

This clonotype occurred a few times. The chain is built from TRBV29-1 and TRBJ2-1; 7 bases align to TRBD2. The CDR3 has 14 residues. Germline assignment: CDR1 SQVTM and CDR2 ANQGSEA. J was trimmed by 7 bases and V by 7 bases; bases with no gene match: 13. The CDR3 region has the DNA TGCAGCGCCGTCGGGACTAAAGTTTTAAATGAGCAGTTCTTC. It encodes CSAVGTKVLNEQFF.

This clonotype showed up just a few times. V is TRBV29-1 and J is TRBJ2-7, with a tentative D call TRBD2 (6 bases). CDR1 and CDR2 from the germline V gene are SQVTM and ANQGSEA. CDR3 length equals 13 residues. V gave up 2 bases and J gave up 1 base, with 9 bases separating them. The CDR3 reads CSVEQGRSYEQYF. In nucleotides, the CDR3 is TGCAGCGTTGAACAAGGGAGGTCCTACGAGCAGTACTTC.